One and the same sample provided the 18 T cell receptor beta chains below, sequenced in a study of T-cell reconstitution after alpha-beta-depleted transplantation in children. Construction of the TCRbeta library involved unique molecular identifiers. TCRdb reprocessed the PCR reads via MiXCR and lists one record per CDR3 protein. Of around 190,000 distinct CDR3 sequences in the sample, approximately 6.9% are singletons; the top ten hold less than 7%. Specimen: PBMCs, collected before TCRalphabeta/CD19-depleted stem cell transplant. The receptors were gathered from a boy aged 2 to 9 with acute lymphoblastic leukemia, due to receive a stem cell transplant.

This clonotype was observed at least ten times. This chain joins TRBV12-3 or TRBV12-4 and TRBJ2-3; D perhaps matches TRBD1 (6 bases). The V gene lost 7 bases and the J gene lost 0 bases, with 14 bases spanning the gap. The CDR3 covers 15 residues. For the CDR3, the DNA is TGTGCCAGCACCTCTGGGGGCTCTAGCACAGATACGCAGTATTTT. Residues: CASTSGGSSTDTQYF.

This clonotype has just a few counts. The DNA of the CDR3 is TGCAGTGCCATCTGGGCGGGGGGACCGTACCAAGAGACCCAGTACTTC. It encodes CSAIWAGGPYQETQYF. This chain links TRBV20-1 with TRBJ2-5; TRBD2 agrees at 8 bases. Germline lookup yields CDR1 DFQATT and CDR2 SNEGSKA (reference sequence). CDR3 length: 16 residues. Trimming took 6 bases from V and 0 from J; bases not matched to a gene: 12.

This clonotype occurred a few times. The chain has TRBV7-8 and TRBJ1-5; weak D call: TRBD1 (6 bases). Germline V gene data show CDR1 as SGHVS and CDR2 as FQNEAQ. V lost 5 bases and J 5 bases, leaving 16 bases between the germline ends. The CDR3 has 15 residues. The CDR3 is CASSPRRQVDQPQHF. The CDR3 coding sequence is TGTGCCAGCAGCCCACGGAGACAGGTTGATCAGCCCCAGCATTTT.

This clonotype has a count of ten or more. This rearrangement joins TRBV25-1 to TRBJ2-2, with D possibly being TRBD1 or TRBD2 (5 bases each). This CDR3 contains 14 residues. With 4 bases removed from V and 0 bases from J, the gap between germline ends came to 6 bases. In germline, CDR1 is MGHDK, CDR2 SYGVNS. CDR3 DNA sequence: TGTGCCAGCAGTGCGGGACCGAACACCGGGGAGCTGTTTTTT. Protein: CASSAGPNTGELFF.

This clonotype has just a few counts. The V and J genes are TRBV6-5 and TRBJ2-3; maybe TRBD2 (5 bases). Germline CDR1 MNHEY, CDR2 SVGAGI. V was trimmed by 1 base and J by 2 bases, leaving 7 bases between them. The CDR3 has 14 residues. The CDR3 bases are TGTGCCAGCAGTTACTGGCTAGCCACAGATACGCAGTATTTT. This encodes CASSYWLATDTQYF.

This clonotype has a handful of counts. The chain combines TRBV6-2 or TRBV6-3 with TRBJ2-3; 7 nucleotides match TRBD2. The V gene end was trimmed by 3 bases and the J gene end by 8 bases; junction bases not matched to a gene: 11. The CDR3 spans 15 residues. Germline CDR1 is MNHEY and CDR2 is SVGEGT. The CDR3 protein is CASSYSSGGYSTQYF. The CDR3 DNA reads TGTGCCAGCAGTTATTCTTCGGGGGGATACAGTACGCAGTATTTT.

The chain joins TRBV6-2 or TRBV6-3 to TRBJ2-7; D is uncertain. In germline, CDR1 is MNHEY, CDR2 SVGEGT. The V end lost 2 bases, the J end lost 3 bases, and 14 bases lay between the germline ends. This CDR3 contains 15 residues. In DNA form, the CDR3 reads TGTGCCAGCAGTTACGAGGATAAAGCTTTCTACGAGCAGTACTTC. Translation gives CASSYEDKAFYEQYF.

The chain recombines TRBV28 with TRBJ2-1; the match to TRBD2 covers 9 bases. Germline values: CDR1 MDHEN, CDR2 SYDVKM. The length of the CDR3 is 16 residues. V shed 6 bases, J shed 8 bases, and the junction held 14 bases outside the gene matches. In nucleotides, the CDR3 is TGTGCCAGCAGATTTGGCCTTGCGGGAGGGTCGGATGAGCAGTTCTTC. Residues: CASRFGLAGGSDEQFF.

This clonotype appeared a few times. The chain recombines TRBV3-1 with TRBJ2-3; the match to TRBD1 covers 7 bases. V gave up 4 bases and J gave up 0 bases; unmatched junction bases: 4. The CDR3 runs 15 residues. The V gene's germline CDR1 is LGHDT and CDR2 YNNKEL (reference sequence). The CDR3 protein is CASSPWDSSTDTQYF. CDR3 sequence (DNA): TGTGCCAGCAGCCCATGGGACAGTAGCACAGATACGCAGTATTTT.

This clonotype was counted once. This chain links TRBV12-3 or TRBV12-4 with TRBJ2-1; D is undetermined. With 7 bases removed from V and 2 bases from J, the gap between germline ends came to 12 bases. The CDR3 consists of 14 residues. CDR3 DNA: TGTGCCAGCAAGACGGACGGACCCTACAATGAGCAGTTCTTC. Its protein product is CASKTDGPYNEQFF.

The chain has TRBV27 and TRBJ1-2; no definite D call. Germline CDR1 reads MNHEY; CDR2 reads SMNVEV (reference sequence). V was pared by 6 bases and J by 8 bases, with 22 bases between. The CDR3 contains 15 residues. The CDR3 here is CASSAPGDAPRGYTF. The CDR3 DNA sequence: TGTGCCAGCAGCGCCCCGGGCGACGCGCCACGAGGCTACACCTTC.

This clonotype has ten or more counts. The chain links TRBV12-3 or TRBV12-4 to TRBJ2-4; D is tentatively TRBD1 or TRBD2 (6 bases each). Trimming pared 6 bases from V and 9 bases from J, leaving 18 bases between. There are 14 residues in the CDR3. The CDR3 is CASSPSGGRFIQYF. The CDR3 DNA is TGTGCCAGCAGCCCGAGTGGGGGGCGCTTCATTCAGTACTTC.

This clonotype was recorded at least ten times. CDR3 nucleotides: TGTGCCACCAGCAGAGATCAAAACAGGGACCTACTCTACAATGAGCAGTTCTTC. Protein sequence: CATSRDQNRDLLYNEQFF. The V and J genes are TRBV15 and TRBJ2-1; tentatively, D is TRBD1 (6 bases). Trimming removed 0 bases at V and 3 bases at J, with 18 bases between. Germline V gives CDR1 LNHNV, CDR2 YYDKDF (reference sequence). This CDR3 comprises 18 residues.

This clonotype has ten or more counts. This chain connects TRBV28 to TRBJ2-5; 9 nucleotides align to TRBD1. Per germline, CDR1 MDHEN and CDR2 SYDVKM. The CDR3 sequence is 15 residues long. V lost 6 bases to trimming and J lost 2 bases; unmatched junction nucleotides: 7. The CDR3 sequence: CASRDRDRAQETQYF. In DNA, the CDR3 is TGTGCCAGCAGGGACCGGGACAGGGCTCAAGAGACCCAGTACTTC. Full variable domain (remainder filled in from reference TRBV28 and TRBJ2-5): DVKVTQSSRYLVKRTGEKVFLECVQDMDHENMFWYRQDPGLGLRLIYFSYDVKMKEKGDIPEGYSVSREKKERFSLILESASTNQTSMYLCASRDRDRAQETQYFGPGTRLLVL.

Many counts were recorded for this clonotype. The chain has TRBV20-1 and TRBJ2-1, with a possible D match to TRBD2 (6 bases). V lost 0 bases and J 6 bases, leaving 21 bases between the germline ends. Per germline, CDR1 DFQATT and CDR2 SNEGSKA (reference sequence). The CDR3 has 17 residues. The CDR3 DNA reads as TGCAGTGCTAGAGACCTTTTTGGAGGGAGACCGGTCAATGAGCAGTTCTTC. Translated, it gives CSARDLFGGRPVNEQFF.

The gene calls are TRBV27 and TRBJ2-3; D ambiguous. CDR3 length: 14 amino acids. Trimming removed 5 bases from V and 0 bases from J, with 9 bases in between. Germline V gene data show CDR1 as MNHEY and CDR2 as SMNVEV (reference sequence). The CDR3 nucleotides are TGTGCCAGCAGTCCTCGGCCTAGCACAGATACGCAGTATTTT. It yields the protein CASSPRPSTDTQYF.

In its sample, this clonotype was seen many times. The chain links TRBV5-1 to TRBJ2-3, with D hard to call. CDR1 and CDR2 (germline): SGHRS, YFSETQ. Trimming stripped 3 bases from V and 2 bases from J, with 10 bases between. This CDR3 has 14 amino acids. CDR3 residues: CASSSGRTTDTQYF. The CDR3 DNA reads TGCGCCAGCAGCTCGGGTCGCACCACAGATACGCAGTATTTT. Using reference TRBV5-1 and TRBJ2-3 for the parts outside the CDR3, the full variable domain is KAGVTQTPRYLIKTRGQQVTLSCSPISGHRSVSWYQQTPGQGLQFLFEYFSETQRNKGNFPGRFSGRQFSNSRSEMNVSTLELGDSALYLCASSSGRTTDTQYFGPGTRLTVL.

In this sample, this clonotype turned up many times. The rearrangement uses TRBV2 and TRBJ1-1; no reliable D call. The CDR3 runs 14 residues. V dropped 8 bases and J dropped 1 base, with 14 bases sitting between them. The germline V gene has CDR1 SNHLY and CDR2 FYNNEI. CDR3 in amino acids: CASAPGLQNTEAFF. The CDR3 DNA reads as TGTGCCAGCGCCCCCGGGTTGCAGAACACTGAAGCTTTCTTT. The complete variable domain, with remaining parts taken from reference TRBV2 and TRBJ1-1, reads EPEVTQTPSHQVTQMGQEVILRCVPISNHLYFYWYRQILGQKVEFLVSFYNNEISEKSEIFDDQFSVERPDGSNFTLKIRSTKLEDSAMYFCASAPGLQNTEAFFGQGTRLTVV.